The 24 T cell receptor beta chains reported below all come from one sample, sequenced in a study of blood T cells in healthy people across ages. Together with a sample-barcoded 5' primer, a J-beta primer mix was included in a second PCR lasting roughly 6 to 12 cycles. TCRdb itself ran the 5' RACE reads through MiXCR, one entry per CDR3 protein. This table has about 970,000 distinct CDR3 sequences, around 54% appearing once. Sequenced sample: blood. The receptors originated from a woman in her sixties in good health.

The CDR3 DNA follows: TGTGCCAGCAGCTCACAGCGCTTTGGGGCCAACGTCCTGACTTTC. As protein: CASSSQRFGANVLTF. The chain combines TRBV7-8 with TRBJ2-6; no definite D call. Trimming removed 4 bases at V and 3 bases at J, with 10 bases between. The CDR3 covers 15 residues. Germline V gives CDR1 SGHVS, CDR2 FQNEAQ.

This clonotype has only a few counts. V usage is TRBV12-3 or TRBV12-4 and J usage is TRBJ2-3, with TRBD2 matching over 11 bases. The CDR3 covers 16 residues. V lost 6 bases to trimming and J lost 2 bases; unmatched junction nucleotides: 7. The chain's CDR3 is CASSLAGGQLTDTQYF. The CDR3 nucleotides read TGTGCCAGCAGCCTAGCGGGGGGTCAACTCACAGATACGCAGTATTTT.

This clonotype occurred a few times. J is TRBJ2-7 and V is TRBV12-3 or TRBV12-4; 7 bases align to TRBD2. CDR3 length: 14 amino acids. V lost 7 bases to trimming and J lost 0 bases; unmatched junction nucleotides: 6. The CDR3 sequence: CASTLRGNSYEQYF. The DNA for the CDR3 is TGTGCCAGCACTCTGCGGGGGAACTCCTACGAGCAGTACTTC.

The sample holds a few counts of this clonotype. The chain carries TRBV27 and TRBJ2-4, with 9 bases lining up with TRBD1. The CDR3 is 15 residues long. The junction had 5 bases not matched to a gene; V was cut back by 4 bases and J by 4 bases. Germline-derived CDR1 and CDR2 are MNHEY and SMNVEV (reference sequence). The CDR3 spells CASSYGTGLKNIQYF. Written as DNA, the CDR3 is TGTGCCAGCAGTTATGGGACAGGGCTAAAAAACATTCAGTACTTC.

The chain couples TRBV4-3 to TRBJ2-4; TRBD1 agrees at 8 bases. The tail of the sequence fits TRBJ2-5 better, so the J call may be wrong. This CDR3 spans 15 amino acids. The germline gives CDR1 LGHNA, CDR2 YSLEER. The CDR3 region is CASSQGAGGAETQYF. In nucleotides, the CDR3 is TGCGCCAGCAGCCAGGGGGCAGGGGGCGCTGAGACCCAGTACTTC.

V and J are TRBV7-8 and TRBJ2-7, with TRBD1 as a possible D gene (6 bases). Germline CDR1 reads SGHVS; CDR2 reads FQNEAQ. This CDR3 comprises 18 residues. Deletions cut 1 base from V and 2 bases from J, with 21 bases between. CDR3 amino acids: CASSLGFIGTPDTYEQYF. In DNA form, the CDR3 reads TGTGCCAGCAGCTTAGGGTTCATAGGGACACCGGATACCTACGAGCAGTACTTC.

This clonotype was counted a few times. The rearrangement links TRBV20-1 to TRBJ2-3; 8 bases map to TRBD2. This CDR3 is built from 14 residues. The germline gives CDR1 DFQATT, CDR2 SNEGSKA (reference sequence). After removal of 5 bases from V and 7 bases from J, the junction contained 11 bases not matched to a gene. CDR3 DNA: TGCAGTGCTCCCCTGGCGGGAGGCTTATATACGCAGTATTTT. Protein product: CSAPLAGGLYTQYF.

The chain has TRBV5-6 and TRBJ1-2; 10 nucleotides align to TRBD1. This CDR3 contains 15 residues. Trimming cost V 2 bases and J 9 bases; bases outside gene matches: 10. Germline assignment: CDR1 SGHDT and CDR2 YYEEEE. The CDR3: CASSLAGTGDGRYTF. DNA for the CDR3: TGTGCCAGCAGCTTAGCCGGGACAGGGGACGGACGCTACACCTTC.

The genes are TRBV6-2 or TRBV6-3 and TRBJ2-4; TRBD1 matches 9 bases. Germline CDR1 reads MNHEY; CDR2 reads SVGEGT. This CDR3 is 16 amino acids long. V dropped 6 bases and J dropped 7; count of bases not matched to a gene: 13. This CDR3 is CASRQNAGTGKNIQYF. CDR3 DNA sequence: TGTGCCAGCAGGCAGAACGCCGGGACAGGGAAGAACATTCAGTACTTC.

This clonotype was found a few times. V usage is TRBV5-6 and J usage is TRBJ2-5; either TRBD1 or TRBD2 may supply D (6 bases each). V dropped 1 base and J dropped 5 bases, with 15 bases sitting between them. The CDR3 extends over 15 amino acids. Germline V gives CDR1 SGHDT, CDR2 YYEEEE. CDR3: CASSLIRGRRETQYF. As DNA, the CDR3 is TGTGCCAGCAGCTTGATACGGGGGCGCCGGGAGACCCAGTACTTC.

The gene calls are TRBV20-1 and TRBJ1-2; 7 bases align to TRBD1. Germline CDR1 is DFQATT and CDR2 is SNEGSKA (reference sequence). V lost 2 bases to trimming and J lost 4 bases; unmatched junction nucleotides: 4. The CDR3 spans 13 residues. CDR3 in DNA: TGCAGTGCTAGACCCGGACAGGCCTATGGCTACACCTTC. It is translated as CSARPGQAYGYTF.

The chain employs TRBV12-3 or TRBV12-4 and TRBJ2-7; a possible D gene is TRBD1 (5 bases). The CDR3 is 14 amino acids. Trimming stripped 5 bases from V and 0 bases from J, with 11 bases between. Here the CDR3 reads CASSLTVNSYEQYF. As DNA, the CDR3 is TGTGCCAGCAGTCTGACAGTAAACTCCTACGAGCAGTACTTC.

The CDR3 loop reads CASSKRRGVGHNEQYF. In nucleotides, the CDR3 is TGTGCCAGCAGCAAACGCCGCGGGGTGGGGCACAATGAGCAGTACTTC. The chain is built from TRBV7-2 and TRBJ2-5, with a weak D call TRBD2 (6 bases). Germline lookup yields CDR1 SGHTA and CDR2 FQGNSA. The V end was cut by 5 bases, the J end by 11 bases, with 27 bases between. CDR3 length: 16 residues.

In its sample, this clonotype was seen a few times. The CDR3 protein is CASSRLAEQYF. The CDR3 DNA follows: TGTGCCAGCAGCCGCCTAGCGGAGCAGTACTTC. J is TRBJ2-7 and V is TRBV6-2 or TRBV6-3; D perhaps matches TRBD2 (6 bases). Germline V lookup: CDR1 MNHEY, CDR2 SVGEGT. V lost 6 bases, J lost 7 bases, and 10 bases lay in between. The length of the CDR3 is 11 residues.

The CDR3 DNA sequence: TGCAGTGGAACAAACCGACAGGGGATGAATGAGCAGTTCTTC. Translating gives CSGTNRQGMNEQFF. This chain joins TRBV20-1 and TRBJ2-1; 8 bases are a match to TRBD1. J gave up 7 bases and V 7 bases, and 12 bases lay outside the gene matches. CDR1 and CDR2 from the germline V gene are DFQATT and SNEGSKA (reference sequence). The CDR3 contains 14 residues.

This chain joins TRBV5-1 and TRBJ2-1; 10 bases match TRBD2. The J segment lost 12 bases and the V segment lost 0 bases, leaving 15 bases of the junction unmatched. The CDR3 totals 17 residues. Germline-derived CDR1 and CDR2 are SGHRS and YFSETQ. CDR3 nucleotide sequence: TGCGCCAGCAGCTTGGCCATATCAACCCTAGCGGGAGACGTGCAGTTCTTC. Its protein is CASSLAISTLAGDVQFF.

This clonotype has a handful of counts. V and J are TRBV15 and TRBJ2-7, with TRBD2 as a possible D gene (6 bases). This CDR3 has 16 amino acids. V was clipped by 1 base and J by 2 bases, with 15 bases between them. Germline lookup yields CDR1 LNHNV and CDR2 YYDKDF (reference sequence). CDR3 loop: CATSRVVGGLPYEQYF. The CDR3 DNA is TGTGCCACCAGCAGAGTGGTCGGGGGACTTCCCTACGAGCAGTACTTC. Full variable domain (rest looked up from reference TRBV15 and TRBJ2-7): DAMVIQNPRYQVTQFGKPVTLSCSQTLNHNVMYWYQQKSSQAPKLLFHYYDKDFNNEADTPDNFQSRRPNTSFCFLDIRSPGLGDTAMYLCATSRVVGGLPYEQYFGPGTRLTVT.

The CDR3 region is CASRNELPNTGELFF. Here the CDR3 DNA reads TGTGCCAGCAGGAATGAGCTCCCGAACACCGGGGAGCTGTTTTTT. V and J are TRBV28 and TRBJ2-2; the D is unclear. V shed 6 bases and J shed 0 bases, with 11 bases lying between them. Germline values: CDR1 MDHEN, CDR2 SYDVKM. CDR3 length equals 15 residues.

This clonotype has only a few counts. One end of the junction fails to match germline, which may point to a read error. V is TRBV6-6 and J is TRBJ2-5; no reliable D call. This CDR3 is 11 amino acids long. From germline, CDR1 is MNHNY and CDR2 SVGAGI (reference sequence). In nucleotides, the CDR3 is TGTGCCAGCACGGACCAAGAGGCCCAGTACTTC. The encoded protein is CASTDQEAQYF.

In its sample, this clonotype was seen many times. CDR3 sequence (DNA): TGTGCCAGCAGCCAGGGACAGGGGTTCTCCTACGAGCAGTACTTC. It yields the protein CASSQGQGFSYEQYF. The chain employs TRBV6-6 and TRBJ2-7; 10 nucleotides align to TRBD1. Germline V gene sequence: CDR1 MNHNY, CDR2 SVGAGI (reference sequence). Unmatched junction bases numbered 5, after V lost 6 bases and J lost 0 bases. The CDR3 consists of 15 residues.

V gene TRBV6-2 or TRBV6-3 combines with J gene TRBJ2-7; 9 bases are a match to TRBD2. The CDR3 extends over 16 amino acids. The V gene's germline CDR1 is MNHEY and CDR2 SVGEGT. Germline trimming cut 4 bases from V and 2 bases from J; bases unmatched to any gene: 9. The CDR3 region is CASSLFSSGSTYEQYF. CDR3 nucleotides: TGTGCCAGCAGTTTATTCAGTAGCGGGAGTACCTACGAGCAGTACTTC.

This clonotype has more than one count but fewer than ten. The chain has TRBV25-1 and TRBJ1-2; 11 bases are a match to TRBD1. V shed 6 bases and J 4 bases; nucleotides not matched to a gene: 7. The CDR3 runs to 15 residues. CDR1 is MGHDK and CDR2 is SYGVNS in the germline V gene. The chain's CDR3 is CASRGQGASLYGYTF. The CDR3 DNA sequence: TGTGCCAGCAGAGGACAGGGGGCGAGCCTCTATGGCTACACCTTC.

The J gene is TRBJ1-1, the V gene TRBV28; no definite D call. Germline V gene sequence: CDR1 MDHEN, CDR2 SYDVKM. V gave up 6 bases and J gave up 3 bases, with 8 bases separating them. The CDR3 loop spans 12 amino acids. The CDR3: CASRRRDTEAFF. The CDR3 DNA is TGTGCCAGCAGACGGAGAGACACTGAAGCTTTCTTT.

This clonotype was detected only a few times. The chain links TRBV29-1 to TRBJ2-5; TRBD2 might be the D (6 bases). The V gene's germline CDR1 is SQVTM and CDR2 ANQGSEA. The V and J ends lost 4 bases and 2 bases respectively, with 11 bases between them. The CDR3 runs to 13 residues. CDR3 in DNA: TGCAGCGTTGGGGCGGGACTTCAAGAGACCCAGTACTTC. Translation: CSVGAGLQETQYF.